Sequencing of this T cell receptor (beta chain) was carried out in a study of shared clonotypes between healthy human individuals. Study results and limitations: The sampled material consisted only of blood, and tissue repertoires are likely to differ.

In its sample, this clone was seen once. The target antigen is unknown. The authors ran the assay at deep level. On sorted subsets, replicate PCRs used about 180 ng DNA, or approximately 33,000 T cell genomes. Profiling relied on immunoSEQ multiplex PCR, and the TCRdb table lists in-frame clones only, not all of them. The table includes about 600,000 clones, roughly 97% detected once. Trimming at V came to 5 bases and at J to 7 bases, leaving 5 bases not matched to a gene. Looked up from germline, CDR1 is SNHLY and CDR2 is FYNNEI. There are 13 residues in the CDR3. This rearrangement joins TRBV2 to TRBJ2-1; 7 positions match TRBD1. The sequence derives from a young woman in good health. The specimen sequenced was naive CD4+ T cells sorted from blood. Noted subset: CD45RA+ positively selected. For the CDR3, the DNA is TGTGCCAGCAGTCGACAGGGATTGAATGAGCAGTTCTTC. Protein: CASSRQGLNEQFF.